This record concerns one T cell receptor (beta chain) sequence. V lost 3 bases and J lost 2; bases outside the gene matches: 7. Germline lookup yields CDR1 LGHNA and CDR2 YNFKEQ. The CDR3 extends over 16 amino acids. This specimen belongs to a study of blood T cell repertoires in COVID-19. In the study overall: Researchers got acute and convalescent COVID-19 samples from the United States, Italy and Spain. Nucleic acid was either cDNA or gDNA, and it came from T cells, B-cell-depleted T cells, or PBMCs.

Source study methods: From reference gene primer amplification, estimates of nucleated cell counts were derived. Clones were read by immunoSEQ multiplex PCR, and TCRdb kept only the in-frame ones, dropping some. That table gives V, J and clone size, and the DNA gave D and trimming. The table shows 220,000 or so clones, with 84% occurring only once. This chain connects TRBV4-2 to TRBJ2-5; 9 bases match TRBD2. Sequencing input: peripheral blood. This receptor was taken from a woman in her twenties or thirties who had recovered from COVID-19. Here the CDR3 DNA reads TGTGCCAGCAGCCAGTCAGCAGCGGGAGGTCAAGAGACCCAGTACTTC. It yields the protein CASSQSAAGGQETQYF.